The text below deals with one T cell receptor beta chain. The protocol was immunoSEQ multiplex PCR, while the TCRdb copy is restricted to in-frame clones and leaves out a portion. The data contain fewer than 6,500 clones, roughly 90% of them singletons. From germline, CDR1 is MDHEN and CDR2 SYDVKM. The CDR3 is 13 amino acids. These data are taken from a study of tumor T cells in aggressive B-cell lymphoma. The chain joins TRBV28 to TRBJ2-5; 7 positions match TRBD1. The J call may not be correct, given that the DNA end is closer to TRBJ2-7. The sequence was collected from an adult with diffuse large B cell lymphoma. Sequenced input: tumor tissue. CDR3 coding DNA: TGTGCCAGCAGTCGAACAGGGGCCTACGAGCAGTACTTC. As protein: CASSRTGAYEQYF.